This TCR beta chain was identified during a study of response to subunit inactivated influenza vaccine. This clonotype was observed a handful of times. What it recognizes is unknown. TCRdb itself ran the RT-PCR reads through MiXCR, one entry per CDR3 protein. This table holds 170,000 or so distinct CDR3 sequences, around a tenth found once. Study-level points and caveats: New T cells are recruited in small numbers by each seasonal influenza vaccination, according to the authors' suggestion.

This TCR came from a man aged 45 to 70 who received an inactivated influenza vaccine. The sample consisted of CD8+ T cells sorted from PBMCs, taken less than 25 months after vaccination.

In nucleotides, the CDR3 is TGTGCCAGCAGTTTAACGCAGGGATGGGAGCAGTACTTC. It codes for CASSLTQGWEQYF. The chain is built from TRBV6-2 or TRBV6-3 and TRBJ2-7, with D possibly TRBD1 on 5 matching bases. The CDR3 loop spans 13 amino acids. V gave up 4 bases and J gave up 7 bases, with 14 bases separating them. CDR1 and CDR2 from the germline V gene are MNHEY and SVGEGT.